A single T cell receptor (beta chain) is shown here with its context. The target antigen is unknown. Germline V gene sequence: CDR1 SGDLS, CDR2 YYNGEE. The CDR3 contains 16 residues. The entry originates in a study of cytomegalovirus exposure and HLA in healthy donors. Study as a whole: Around 80 million unique TCR sequences came from HLA-typed donors in an early release.

Regarding the study as a whole: There were 150 to 200 TCR beta chains listed as cytomegalovirus-associated.

A multiplex PCR was run with 60 Vbeta primers and 13 Jbeta primers. The protocol was immunoSEQ multiplex PCR, while the TCRdb copy is restricted to in-frame clones and leaves out a portion. The data contain around 200,000 clones, roughly three quarters of them singletons. Sample: PBMCs. The TCR was taken from a woman aged 18 to 35 in good health and CMV-seronegative. This sequence joins TRBV9 and TRBJ2-5, with 9 bases lining up with TRBD1. The end of the DNA is better explained by TRBJ2-7, so the J call may be wrong. The CDR3: CASSNSAGQGFYEQYF. The CDR3 DNA reads TGTGCCAGCAGCAATTCCGCGGGACAGGGTTTCTACGAGCAGTACTTC.